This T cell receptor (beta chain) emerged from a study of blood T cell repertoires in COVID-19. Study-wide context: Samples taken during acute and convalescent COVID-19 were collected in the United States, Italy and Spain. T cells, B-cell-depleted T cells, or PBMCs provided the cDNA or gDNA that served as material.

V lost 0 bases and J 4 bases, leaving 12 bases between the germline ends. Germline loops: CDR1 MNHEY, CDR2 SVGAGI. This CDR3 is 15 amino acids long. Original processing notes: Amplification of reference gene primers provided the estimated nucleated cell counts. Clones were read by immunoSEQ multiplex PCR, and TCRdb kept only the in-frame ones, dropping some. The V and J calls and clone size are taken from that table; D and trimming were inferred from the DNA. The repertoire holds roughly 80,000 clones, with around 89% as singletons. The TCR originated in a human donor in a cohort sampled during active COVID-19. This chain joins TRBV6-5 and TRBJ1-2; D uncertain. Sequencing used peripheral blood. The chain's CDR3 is CASSYSSSGLYGYTF. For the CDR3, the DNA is TGTGCCAGCAGTTACTCGAGTAGCGGACTCTATGGCTACACCTTC.